These 19 T cell receptor beta chains share one sample of origin, sequenced in a study of blood T cell repertoires in COVID-19. Using immunoSEQ multiplex PCR, the repertoire was profiled, and TCRdb retains in-frame clones only, with some absent. In the table there are 360,000 or so clones, about 88% of which are singletons. Sequencing was carried out using PBMCs or T cells enriched from blood (not recorded which). The origin of the receptors is a woman under 40 who had recovered from COVID-19.

The chain joins TRBV7-9 to TRBJ2-7, with a weak D call TRBD1 (6 bases). The CDR3 is 15 residues long. V was trimmed by 5 bases and J by 2 bases, leaving 16 bases between them. From germline, CDR1 is SEHNR and CDR2 FQNEAQ (reference sequence). CDR3 nucleotide sequence: TGTGCCAGCAGCCTCGCCCTTGGGGACACCTACGAGCAGTACTTC. It is translated as CASSLALGDTYEQYF.

This rearrangement joins TRBV27 to TRBJ2-2, with D tentatively TRBD2 (5 bases). The length of the CDR3 is 14 residues. Trimming left V 5 bases short and J 6 bases short, with 13 bases between. The germline V gene encodes CDR1 MNHEY and CDR2 SMNVEV (reference sequence). CDR3 DNA sequence: TGTGCCAGCAGTCCAGTACTAGTTGCCGGGGAGCTGTTTTTT. Protein sequence: CASSPVLVAGELFF.

The DNA of the CDR3 is TGTGCCAGCAGCCCCCTGCGGGGGGTCGACACAGATACGCAGTATTTT. It is translated as CASSPLRGVDTDTQYF. This chain connects TRBV3-1 (or the pseudogene TRBV3-2) to TRBJ2-3; 8 bases map to TRBD2. The V and J ends lost 4 bases and 2 bases, in that order; junction bases with no gene match: 8. The CDR3 runs to 16 residues. The V gene's germline CDR1 is LGHDT and CDR2 YNNKEL (reference sequence).

This chain connects TRBV11-2 to TRBJ1-1; 7 nucleotides align to TRBD1. Germline V gene sequence: CDR1 SGHAT, CDR2 FQNNGV. The V gene end was trimmed by 5 bases and the J gene end by 5 bases; junction bases not matched to a gene: 11. This CDR3 contains 15 residues. The CDR3 sequence is CASSVTRQGRTEAFF. DNA of the CDR3: TGTGCCAGCAGCGTCACACGACAGGGTCGGACTGAAGCTTTCTTT.

The chain joins TRBV7-2 to TRBJ1-4, with 8 bases identical to TRBD1. The CDR3 spans 17 residues. Germline CDR1 is SGHTA and CDR2 is FQGNSA. Germline trimming cut 5 bases from V and 3 bases from J; bases unmatched to any gene: 11. The CDR3 sequence is CASSTTGALGANEKLFF. In DNA form, the CDR3 reads TGTGCCAGCAGCACGACAGGGGCGCTTGGGGCTAATGAAAAACTGTTTTTT.

This clone was seen just once. The gene calls are TRBV5-6 and TRBJ2-2, with 11 bases fitting TRBD1. CDR3 length: 15 residues. V was pared by 4 bases and J by 5 bases, with 4 bases of the junction left unmatched. The germline V gene encodes CDR1 SGHDT and CDR2 YYEEEE. The CDR3 region is CASSRDRGETGELFF. DNA for the CDR3: TGTGCCAGCAGCCGGGACAGGGGGGAAACCGGGGAGCTGTTTTTT.

V and J are TRBV7-8 and TRBJ1-2; D may be TRBD1 (5 bases). In germline, CDR1 is SGHVS, CDR2 FQNEAQ. The CDR3 length is 15 residues. V was shortened by 4 bases and J by 4 bases, with 16 bases between the two germline ends. The CDR3 reads CASSSTPGGGYGYTF. In DNA form, the CDR3 reads TGTGCCAGCAGCTCTACTCCGGGGGGGGGCTATGGCTACACCTTC.

The gene calls are TRBV5-5 and TRBJ2-7; 9 nucleotides match TRBD1. The J segment lost 5 bases and the V segment lost 5 bases, leaving 8 bases of the junction unmatched. Germline V lookup: CDR1 SGHKS, CDR2 YYEKEE (reference sequence). This CDR3 comprises 14 residues. CDR3 in amino acids: CASRSGTGFDEQYF. In DNA form, the CDR3 reads TGTGCCAGCAGATCCGGGACAGGGTTCGACGAGCAGTACTTC.

This clone has just a few counts. The V gene is TRBV7-9, the J gene TRBJ1-6; 9 bases line up with TRBD1. Germline lookup yields CDR1 SEHNR and CDR2 FQNEAQ (reference sequence). Unmatched junction bases numbered 6, after V lost 6 bases and J lost 9 bases. This CDR3 comprises 14 residues. In DNA form, the CDR3 reads TGTGCCAGCAGGCCACAGGGGGCAGCTTCACCCCTCCACTTT. Protein sequence: CASRPQGAASPLHF. Based on the CDR3 plus reference TRBV7-9 and TRBJ1-6, the full variable domain is DTGVSQNPRHKITKRGQNVTFRCDPISEHNRLYWYRQTLGQGPEFLTYFQNEAQLEKSRLLSDRFSAERPKGSFSTLEIQRTEQGDSAMYLCASRPQGAASPLHFGNGTRLTVT.

This sequence joins TRBV18 and TRBJ1-6, with D maybe TRBD1 (5 bases). The CDR3 runs to 15 residues. V shed 1 base and J shed 5 bases, with 9 bases lying between them. Germline lookup yields CDR1 KGHSH and CDR2 LQKENI. CDR3 protein: CASSPRQGDNSPLHF. In DNA, the CDR3 is TGTGCCAGCTCACCACGCCAGGGTGATAATTCACCCCTCCACTTT.

The chain uses TRBV3-1 (or the pseudogene TRBV3-2) and TRBJ1-6; a possible D gene is TRBD1 (6 bases). V shed 2 bases and J shed 8 bases, with 13 bases lying between them. The CDR3 is made up of 15 amino acids. The germline CDR1 and CDR2 sequences are LGHDT and YNNKEL (reference sequence). The CDR3 is CASSQPGQPDSPLHF. Written as DNA, the CDR3 is TGTGCCAGCAGCCAACCCGGACAGCCGGATTCACCCCTCCACTTT.

The chain recombines TRBV12-3 or TRBV12-4 with TRBJ2-7, with D possibly TRBD1 on 6 matching bases. The length of the CDR3 is 13 residues. V was shortened by 1 base and J by 6 bases, with 10 bases between the two germline ends. As DNA, the CDR3 is TGTGCCAGCAGTTTAGATAGCAGGGGCGAGCAGTACTTC. Amino acid sequence: CASSLDSRGEQYF.

The chain links TRBV18 to TRBJ2-5; 10 nucleotides agree with TRBD1. CDR3 length equals 16 residues. After removal of 5 bases from V and 3 bases from J, the junction contained 9 bases not matched to a gene. CDR1 is KGHSH and CDR2 is LQKENI in the germline V gene. The CDR3 bases are TGTGCCAGCTCATCCTCCTCCGGGACAGGGGAAGAGACCCAGTACTTC. Encoded protein: CASSSSSGTGEETQYF.

Note on this clone: This same CDR3 is encoded by further DNA sequences in the sample. CDR3 region: CSVEGRLNTEAFF. The CDR3, as DNA: TGCAGCGTTGAAGGCAGATTGAACACTGAAGCTTTCTTT. The chain employs TRBV29-1 and TRBJ1-1; D remains unclear. The CDR3 length is 13 residues. The germline V gene encodes CDR1 SQVTM and CDR2 ANQGSEA. V was clipped by 1 base and J by 0 bases, with 6 bases between them. The complete variable domain, with remaining parts taken from reference TRBV29-1 and TRBJ1-1, reads SAVISQKPSRDICQRGTSLTIQCQVDSQVTMMFWYRQQPGQSLTLIATANQGSEATYESGFVIDKFPISRPNLTFSTLTVSNMSPEDSSIYLCSVEGRLNTEAFFGQGTRLTVV.

Only one count was recorded for this clone. The chain carries TRBV29-1 and TRBJ1-4, with 8 bases identical to TRBD1. CDR3 length equals 14 residues. Looked up from germline, CDR1 is SQVTM and CDR2 is ANQGSEA. V lost 6 bases, J lost 4 bases, and 7 bases stayed unmatched. The CDR3 DNA sequence: TGCAGCGTCCTGAGGACAGGGCATAATGAAAAACTGTTTTTT. It yields the protein CSVLRTGHNEKLFF.

This rearrangement joins TRBV5-6 to TRBJ1-2; D unresolved. The CDR3 has 15 residues. Germline CDR1 and CDR2: SGHDT and YYEEEE. Trimming shortened V by 4 bases and J by 4 bases, and 17 bases separated the two germline ends. DNA of the CDR3: TGTGCCAGCAGCCCTCCGGCGGATCGAGGCTATGGCTACACCTTC. It codes for CASSPPADRGYGYTF.

V gene TRBV7-3 combines with J gene TRBJ2-7; 10 bases line up with TRBD1. V was clipped by 2 bases and J by 2 bases; unmatched bases: 3. The CDR3 totals 15 residues. Germline V gives CDR1 SGHTA, CDR2 FQGTGA. CDR3 amino acids: CASSLEGTGAYEQYF. The CDR3 bases are TGTGCCAGCAGCTTAGAGGGGACAGGGGCCTACGAGCAGTACTTC.

The chain joins TRBV9 to TRBJ1-6; D perhaps matches TRBD1 (5 bases). Germline V lookup: CDR1 SGDLS, CDR2 YYNGEE. V was cut by 4 bases and J by 9 bases, with 11 bases left in between. There are 13 residues in the CDR3. The CDR3: CASSSSRASPLHF. In DNA, the CDR3 is TGTGCCAGCAGCTCCAGCAGGGCTTCACCCCTCCACTTT.

This clone came up a few times. The chain combines TRBV10-1 with TRBJ1-6; the D is unclear. Germline V lookup: CDR1 WNHNN, CDR2 SYGVQD (reference sequence). Trimming stripped 0 bases from V and 7 bases from J, with 7 bases between. This CDR3 has 14 residues. The CDR3 region has the DNA TGCGCCAGCAGTGAGTCGGAGCTAAATTCACCCCTCCACTTT. Amino acids: CASSESELNSPLHF.